This TCR beta chain derives from a study of blood T cell repertoires in COVID-19. Method: immunoSEQ multiplex PCR; TCRdb's copy keeps in-frame clones and lacks some. The sample consists of hundreds of thousands of clones, approximately 88% of them appearing once. The CDR3 is 17 residues long. V lost 4 bases to trimming and J lost 4 bases; unmatched junction nucleotides: 13. Germline CDR1 and CDR2: SGHRS and YFSETQ. Sequences were obtained from peripheral blood. The sequence came from a woman between 45 and 65 years old with COVID-19, enrolled during active disease. The rearrangement uses TRBV5-1 and TRBJ1-2; 10 bases fit TRBD1. CDR3 in amino acids: CASSGRDRGNSGYGYTF. CDR3 in DNA: TGCGCCAGCAGCGGCCGGGACAGGGGTAATAGTGGCTATGGCTACACCTTC.